Below, one T cell receptor (beta chain) is given with its context. Different DNA sequences within this sample yield the same CDR3. The sample comes from a study of blood T cell repertoires in COVID-19. The data were produced by immunoSEQ multiplex PCR, yet TCRdb's version contains in-frame clones alone and is incomplete. The sample consists of 85,000 to 100,000 clones, 70% to 80% of them appearing once. The CDR3 covers 14 residues. V lost 4 bases and J lost 5; bases outside the gene matches: 5. The germline V gene has CDR1 SGHNT and CDR2 YYREEE (reference sequence). This receptor was taken from a woman of 80 years or more with active or convalescent COVID-19. Material: peripheral blood. The chain joins TRBV5-4 to TRBJ2-2; 7 bases agree with TRBD1. CDR3 protein: CASSLGQLTGELFF. CDR3 coding DNA: TGTGCCAGCAGCCTGGGACAGCTGACCGGGGAGCTGTTTTTT.